This T cell receptor (beta chain) was recovered during a study of CD8 T cell repertoires and HIV-1 epitope variants. The CDR3 extends over 16 amino acids. Trimming took off 7 bases at V and 0 bases at J, with 16 bases between the two ends. Germline V gene sequence: CDR1 MNHEY, CDR2 SMNVEV (reference sequence). This table comes from immunoSEQ multiplex PCR, and its TCRdb copy is limited to in-frame clones, with some not included. Among 5,500 or so clones listed, 66% were seen once. On this clone itself: Its antigen is unknown.

The sample consisted of cultured CD8+ T cells derived from PBMCs. V and J are TRBV27 and TRBJ2-1, with D possibly TRBD2 on 6 matching bases. The TCR sequence derives from a male donor with HIV. As DNA, the CDR3 is TGTGCCAGCATGGGAGGTAGCTGGAGCTCCTACAATGAGCAGTTCTTC. Translated, it gives CASMGGSWSSYNEQFF.